The clone carrying this T cell receptor beta chain was seen a handful of times. The data are from a study of cytomegalovirus exposure and HLA in healthy donors. TCRdb keeps only in-frame clones here, not all; method: immunoSEQ multiplex PCR. Found here are some 170,000 clones, more than 75% of them singletons; the top ten hold less than 3.5%. Germline lookup yields CDR1 SNHLY and CDR2 FYNNEI. The CDR3 loop spans 13 amino acids. Trimming shortened V by 3 bases and J by 4 bases, and 9 bases separated the two germline ends. The receptor's source is a man younger than 30 in good health and CMV-seropositive. The gene calls are TRBV2 and TRBJ1-2, with D possibly being TRBD1 (5 bases). Sample: PBMCs. CDR3 sequence (DNA): TGTGCCAGCAGTGATCGGGGACTCTATGGCTACACCTTC. It is translated as CASSDRGLYGYTF. The entire variable domain, with the rest obtained from reference TRBV2 and TRBJ1-2, is as follows: EPEVTQTPSHQVTQMGQEVILRCVPISNHLYFYWYRQILGQKVEFLVSFYNNEISEKSEIFDDQFSVERPDGSNFTLKIRSTKLEDSAMYFCASSDRGLYGYTFGSGTRLTVV.